A selection of T cell receptor beta chains follows, all from one sample in a study of cytomegalovirus exposure and HLA in healthy donors. Data came from immunoSEQ multiplex PCR; TCRdb stores just in-frame clones and leaves some out. The sample has some 180,000 clones; roughly 9.4% are singletons. The sample comprised PBMCs. The source of these receptors is a woman in her twenties or thirties in good health and CMV-seropositive. Both conserved end residues are part of each CDR3. The order of the fields is D gene, V gene, clone size, J gene, CDR3 DNA, CDR3 protein. The D gene is left open where the match is weak. For some rows the clone size is stated as once, few or many, or as a class when expanded; others skip it.

d_gene: NA; v_gene: TRBV6-5; abundance: few; j_gene: TRBJ1-5; CDR3nt: TGTGCCAGCAGTTCCTTTAGCAATCAGCCCCAGCATTTT; CDR3aa: CASSSFSNQPQHF
d_gene: NA; v_gene: TRBV5-1; abundance: NA; j_gene: TRBJ1-2; CDR3nt: TGCGCCAGCACTGCTGGGACAAACTATGGCTACACCTTC; CDR3aa: CASTAGTNYGYTF
d_gene: NA; v_gene: TRBV6-5; abundance: NA; j_gene: TRBJ2-1; CDR3nt: TGTGCCAGCAGTTACTCGGCGGTCTCCTACAATGAGCAGTTCTTC; CDR3aa: CASSYSAVSYNEQFF
d_gene: TRBD1; v_gene: TRBV7-8; abundance: few; j_gene: TRBJ2-3; CDR3nt: TGTGCCAGCAGAGTAAGTGGGACAGCAGATACGCAGTATTTT; CDR3aa: CASRVSGTADTQYF
d_gene: TRBD1; v_gene: TRBV5-6; abundance: NA; j_gene: TRBJ1-5; CDR3nt: TGTGCCAGCAGCTTCCGAGACAGGGAGCATCAGCCCCAGCATTTT; CDR3aa: CASSFRDREHQPQHF
d_gene: NA; v_gene: TRBV5-4; abundance: NA; j_gene: TRBJ2-5; CDR3nt: TGTGCCAGCAGCCGAGGTGGGGCGTACCAAGAGACCCAGTACTTC; CDR3aa: CASSRGGAYQETQYF
d_gene: TRBD1; v_gene: TRBV5-1; abundance: few; j_gene: TRBJ1-2; CDR3nt: TGCGCCAGCAGCTTGTTGCGCGGGACAGAACATTATGGCTACACCTTC; CDR3aa: CASSLLRGTEHYGYTF
d_gene: TRBD2; v_gene: TRBV19; abundance: NA; j_gene: TRBJ2-7; CDR3nt: TGTGCCAGTAGTATAGGTCTAGCGGGAGGATCGCACGAGCAGTACTTC; CDR3aa: CASSIGLAGGSHEQYF
d_gene: NA; v_gene: TRBV6-1; abundance: many; j_gene: TRBJ2-7; CDR3nt: TGTGCCAGCAGTCCCCGGGGAATTAGCTCCTACGAGCAGTACTTC; CDR3aa: CASSPRGISSYEQYF
d_gene: NA; v_gene: TRBV2; abundance: few; j_gene: TRBJ2-1; CDR3nt: TGTGCCAGCAGCTTAGACGCGGGGAATGAGCAGTTCTTC; CDR3aa: CASSLDAGNEQFF
d_gene: NA; v_gene: TRBV18; abundance: NA; j_gene: TRBJ2-3; CDR3nt: TGTGCCAGCTCCGGGACTTCCGCGGATACGCAGTATTTT; CDR3aa: CASSGTSADTQYF
d_gene: NA; v_gene: TRBV5-1; abundance: few; j_gene: TRBJ1-2; CDR3nt: TGCGCCAGCAGCTTGGGACTTGGAGACCCCTATGGCTACACCTTC; CDR3aa: CASSLGLGDPYGYTF
d_gene: NA; v_gene: TRBV2; abundance: NA; j_gene: TRBJ2-7; CDR3nt: TGTGCCAGCAACAACCCACAGGGCAACGAGCAGTACTTC; CDR3aa: CASNNPQGNEQYF
d_gene: NA; v_gene: TRBV6-1; abundance: few; j_gene: TRBJ1-5; CDR3nt: TGTGCCAGCAGTGAAGGTGGACAGCGAAATCAGCCCCAGCATTTT; CDR3aa: CASSEGGQRNQPQHF
d_gene: TRBD2; v_gene: TRBV19; abundance: NA; j_gene: TRBJ2-1; CDR3nt: TGTGCCAGTAGTATAGGGCTAGCGGCCTACAATGAGCAGTTCTTC; CDR3aa: CASSIGLAAYNEQFF
d_gene: NA; v_gene: TRBV15; abundance: few; j_gene: TRBJ2-7; CDR3nt: TGTGCCACCAGCAGTCCCCAATCCTACGAGCAGTACTTC; CDR3aa: CATSSPQSYEQYF
d_gene: NA; v_gene: TRBV7-9; abundance: NA; j_gene: TRBJ2-4; CDR3nt: TGTGCCAGCAGCTTGACAGTCACGCCGGCCAAAAACATTCAGTACTTC; CDR3aa: CASSLTVTPAKNIQYF
d_gene: TRBD2; v_gene: TRBV5-1; abundance: NA; j_gene: TRBJ2-1; CDR3nt: TGCGCCAGCAGCCCTCGGGTGATAGCGGGAGAATACAATGAGCAGTTCTTC; CDR3aa: CASSPRVIAGEYNEQFF
d_gene: NA; v_gene: TRBV6-1; abundance: few; j_gene: TRBJ2-1; CDR3nt: TGTGCCAGCAGGGTCTCCCCGGCCTACAATGAGCAGTTCTTC; CDR3aa: CASRVSPAYNEQFF
d_gene: TRBD2; v_gene: TRBV10-2; abundance: few; j_gene: TRBJ2-7; CDR3nt: TGCGCCAGCAGTCAACCACTAGCGGGAGGGCCTTCCTACGAGCAGTACTTC; CDR3aa: CASSQPLAGGPSYEQYF
d_gene: NA; v_gene: TRBV6-1; abundance: few; j_gene: TRBJ1-4; CDR3nt: TGTGCCAGCAGTGATACGGTCCATAATGAAAAACTGTTTTTT; CDR3aa: CASSDTVHNEKLFF
d_gene: NA; v_gene: TRBV12-2; abundance: few; j_gene: TRBJ2-7; CDR3nt: TGTGCAAGTCGCCGTACAGGGGGCCTGGGGCAGTACTTC; CDR3aa: CASRRTGGLGQYF
d_gene: NA; v_gene: TRBV19; abundance: NA; j_gene: TRBJ2-4; CDR3nt: TGTGCCAGTAACAACGGACTAGCCAAAAACATTCAGTACTTC; CDR3aa: CASNNGLAKNIQYF
d_gene: TRBD1; v_gene: TRBV6-1; abundance: NA; j_gene: TRBJ2-7; CDR3nt: TGTGCCAGCAGTGAAGGCAGGGGGAGCCTCTACGAGCAGTACTTC; CDR3aa: CASSEGRGSLYEQYF
d_gene: NA; v_gene: TRBV5-1; abundance: NA; j_gene: TRBJ2-7; CDR3nt: TGCGCCAGCAGCCTCGGGTACTTC; CDR3aa: CASSLGYF
d_gene: NA; v_gene: TRBV18; abundance: few; j_gene: TRBJ1-3; CDR3nt: TGTGCCAGCTCACCATCCGGGGAAGGAAACACCATATATTTT; CDR3aa: CASSPSGEGNTIYF
d_gene: NA; v_gene: TRBV27; abundance: few; j_gene: TRBJ2-7; CDR3nt: TGTGCCAGCATGTATAAAGTAGGGGTCTACGAGCAGTACTTC; CDR3aa: CASMYKVGVYEQYF
d_gene: TRBD1; v_gene: TRBV9; abundance: NA; j_gene: TRBJ1-1; CDR3nt: TGTGCCAGCAGCCTAGGACAGGTTATGAGGACTGAAGCTTTCTTT; CDR3aa: CASSLGQVMRTEAFF
d_gene: TRBD1; v_gene: TRBV5-4; abundance: NA; j_gene: TRBJ2-7; CDR3nt: TGTGCCAGCAGCCCGGGGACAGGGGAGGGGTACGAGCAGTACTTC; CDR3aa: CASSPGTGEGYEQYF
d_gene: NA; v_gene: TRBV20-1; abundance: few; j_gene: TRBJ2-3; CDR3nt: TGCAGTGCTAGAGCAACAGATACGCAGTATTTT; CDR3aa: CSARATDTQYF
d_gene: NA; v_gene: TRBV6-5; abundance: NA; j_gene: TRBJ1-5; CDR3nt: TGTGCCAGCTCCCCCAATACTTTTAACGATCGGCCCCAGCATTTT; CDR3aa: CASSPNTFNDRPQHF
d_gene: NA; v_gene: TRBV2; abundance: few; j_gene: TRBJ1-1; CDR3nt: TGTGCCAGCAGGTCCCAGGGGCTAATGGGTCCCACTGAAGCTTTCTTT; CDR3aa: CASRSQGLMGPTEAFF
d_gene: NA; v_gene: TRBV7-9; abundance: NA; j_gene: TRBJ1-4; CDR3nt: TGTGCCAGCAGCCCGGGTCTAGCCTGGACGTGGGAAAAACTGTTTTTT; CDR3aa: CASSPGLAWTWEKLFF
d_gene: NA; v_gene: TRBV6-5; abundance: NA; j_gene: TRBJ1-4; CDR3nt: TGTGCCAGCAGTTATCAGGGCAGGACGGTAGAAAAACTGTTTTTT; CDR3aa: CASSYQGRTVEKLFF
d_gene: TRBD2; v_gene: TRBV10-1; abundance: few; j_gene: TRBJ2-1; CDR3nt: TGCGCCAGTCTAGCGGGAGGAGGCAATGAGCAGTTCTTC; CDR3aa: CASLAGGGNEQFF
d_gene: NA; v_gene: TRBV5-4; abundance: NA; j_gene: TRBJ1-2; CDR3nt: TGTGCCAGCAGCTTGGGGGGAGGGTTGGGGGATTACACCTTC; CDR3aa: CASSLGGGLGDYTF
d_gene: NA; v_gene: TRBV21-1; abundance: NA; j_gene: TRBJ2-1; CDR3nt: TGTGCCAGCAGCAAAGTGTGGGCGGGAGGATACAATGAGCAGTTCTTC; CDR3aa: CASSKVWAGGYNEQFF
d_gene: NA; v_gene: TRBV6-5; abundance: few; j_gene: TRBJ2-2; CDR3nt: TGTGCCAGCAGTAACGGGGGGAACACCGGGGAGCTGTTTTTT; CDR3aa: CASSNGGNTGELFF
d_gene: TRBD2; v_gene: TRBV6-5; abundance: NA; j_gene: TRBJ2-1; CDR3nt: TGTGCCAGCAGTTACCTTGGGGGAGGGCCCGGAAATGAGCAGTTCTTC; CDR3aa: CASSYLGGGPGNEQFF
d_gene: TRBD2; v_gene: TRBV29-1; abundance: NA; j_gene: TRBJ2-7; CDR3nt: TGCAGCGTTGGTAGGGGGACTAGGGATTACGAGCAGTACTTC; CDR3aa: CSVGRGTRDYEQYF
d_gene: TRBD2; v_gene: TRBV2; abundance: few; j_gene: TRBJ2-3; CDR3nt: TGTGCCAGCAGGTCTAGCGGGAACACAGATACGCAGTATTTT; CDR3aa: CASRSSGNTDTQYF
d_gene: NA; v_gene: TRBV5-1; abundance: NA; j_gene: TRBJ1-1; CDR3nt: TGCGCCAGCAGCTTCGGCGGGACTGAAGCTTTCTTT; CDR3aa: CASSFGGTEAFF
d_gene: TRBD2; v_gene: TRBV4-2; abundance: few; j_gene: TRBJ2-3; CDR3nt: TGTGCCAGCAGCCAAGTACTTAGCGGGAGTTTGACAGATACGCAGTATTTT; CDR3aa: CASSQVLSGSLTDTQYF
d_gene: NA; v_gene: TRBV5-5; abundance: few; j_gene: TRBJ2-2; CDR3nt: TGTGCCAGCAGCTTCGGGCAGGGTGGCGGGGAGCTGTTTTTT; CDR3aa: CASSFGQGGGELFF
d_gene: TRBD2; v_gene: TRBV9; abundance: NA; j_gene: TRBJ2-7; CDR3nt: TGTGCCAGCAGCGTCGGACTAGCGGGAGTAGGGCAGTACTTC; CDR3aa: CASSVGLAGVGQYF
d_gene: NA; v_gene: TRBV6-5; abundance: few; j_gene: TRBJ1-2; CDR3nt: TGTGCCAGCAAAAGGGACGGGGGTGGCTATGGCTACACCTTC; CDR3aa: CASKRDGGGYGYTF
d_gene: NA; v_gene: TRBV5-1; abundance: NA; j_gene: TRBJ1-2; CDR3nt: TGCGCCAGCAGCTTGGAAGGGGGATTAGGCTACACCTTC; CDR3aa: CASSLEGGLGYTF
d_gene: TRBD1; v_gene: TRBV19; abundance: NA; j_gene: TRBJ2-1; CDR3nt: TGTGCCAGTACCAAGACAGGGTCGGCGGTGAATGAGCAGTTCTTC; CDR3aa: CASTKTGSAVNEQFF